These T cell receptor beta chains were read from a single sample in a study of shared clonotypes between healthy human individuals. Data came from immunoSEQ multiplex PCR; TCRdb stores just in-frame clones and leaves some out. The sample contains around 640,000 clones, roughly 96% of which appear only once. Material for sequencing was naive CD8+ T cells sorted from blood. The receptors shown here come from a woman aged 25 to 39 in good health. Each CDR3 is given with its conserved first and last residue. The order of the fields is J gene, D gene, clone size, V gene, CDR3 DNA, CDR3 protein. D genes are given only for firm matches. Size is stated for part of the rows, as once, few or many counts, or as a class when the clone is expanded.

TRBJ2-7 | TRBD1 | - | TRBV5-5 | TGTGCCAGCAGCTTTCGGTGGGACAGGGGATTCGAGCAGTACTTC | CASSFRWDRGFEQYF
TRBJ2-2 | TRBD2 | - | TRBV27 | TGTGCCAGCAGGGGACTAGCGGGAGAGGGCGGGGAGCTGTTTTTT | CASRGLAGEGGELFF
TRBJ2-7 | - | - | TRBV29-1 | TGCAGCGTTGAGTCCCCCAGCTCCTACGAGCAGTACTTC | CSVESPSSYEQYF
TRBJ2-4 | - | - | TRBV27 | TGTGCCAGCAGTTTATCTGGCGTGAACATTCAGTACTTC | CASSLSGVNIQYF
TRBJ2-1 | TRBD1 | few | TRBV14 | TGTGCCAGCAGCCAAGAGACAGGGGGCTACAATGAGCAGTTCTTC | CASSQETGGYNEQFF
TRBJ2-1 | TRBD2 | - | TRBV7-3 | TGTGCCAGCAGCCCGAGACTAGCGGGAGACAATGAGCAGTTCTTC | CASSPRLAGDNEQFF
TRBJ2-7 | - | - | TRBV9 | TGTGCCAGCAGCGGCGGGAGAGGGGGGGAAGAGCAGTACTTC | CASSGGRGGEEQYF
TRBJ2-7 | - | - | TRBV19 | TGTGCCAGTACCGAGGGAGCAGGCTCCTGGGAGCAGTACTTC | CASTEGAGSWEQYF
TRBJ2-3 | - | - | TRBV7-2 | TGTGCCAGCAGCTTAGGTAGTAGAAGCACAGATACGCAGTATTTT | CASSLGSRSTDTQYF
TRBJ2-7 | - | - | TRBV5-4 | TGTGCCACACGGGGGCCCACCTGGGAGCAGTACTTC | CATRGPTWEQYF
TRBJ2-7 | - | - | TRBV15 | TGTGCCACCAGCAGAGATAGGGGAGTTTCCTACGAGCAGTACTTC | CATSRDRGVSYEQYF
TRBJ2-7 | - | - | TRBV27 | TGTGCCAGCAGTTCCCTACCTCGAGAGAGGAACGAGCAGTACTTC | CASSSLPRERNEQYF
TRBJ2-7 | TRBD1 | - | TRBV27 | TGTGCCAGCAGCCTCGGACAGGGGAGGTACGAGCAGTACTTC | CASSLGQGRYEQYF
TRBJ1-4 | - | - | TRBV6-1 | TGTGCCAGCAATCAACACAGATCAACTAATGAAAAACTGTTTTTT | CASNQHRSTNEKLFF
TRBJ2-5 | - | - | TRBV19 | TGTGCCAGTAGTATTTTCGGGGGACAGGAGACCCAGTACTTC | CASSIFGGQETQYF
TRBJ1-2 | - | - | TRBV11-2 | TGTGCCAGCAGCTTTCCAGAGACTCGCTATGGCTACACCTTC | CASSFPETRYGYTF
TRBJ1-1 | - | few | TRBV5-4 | TGTGCCAGCAGCTTGGCCTCCGGCTCTGAAGCTTTCTTT | CASSLASGSEAFF
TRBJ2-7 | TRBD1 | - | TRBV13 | TGTGCCAGCAGCATAGGACAGGGGCCCTACGAGCAGTACTTC | CASSIGQGPYEQYF
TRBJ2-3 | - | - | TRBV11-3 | TGTGCCAGCAGCTTAGATCACGGAATTCTGGGTGATACGCAGTATTTT | CASSLDHGILGDTQYF
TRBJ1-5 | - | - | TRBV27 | TGTGCCAGCAAGGTAGGGGGAAGCAATCAGCCCCAGCATTTT | CASKVGGSNQPQHF
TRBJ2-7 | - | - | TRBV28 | TGTGCCAGCAGCGCGCAGGACAGCCGGTACGAGCAGTACTTC | CASSAQDSRYEQYF
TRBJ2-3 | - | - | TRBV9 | TGTGCCAGCAGCCTCGGGATTCCCACAGATACGCAGTATTTT | CASSLGIPTDTQYF
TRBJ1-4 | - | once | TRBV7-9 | TGTGCCAGCAGCTTAGCGCGGGCAGCAACTAATGAAAAACTGTTTTTT | CASSLARAATNEKLFF
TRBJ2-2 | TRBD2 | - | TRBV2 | TGTGCCAGCAGGGAGGGACTAGCGTCCGGGGAGCTGTTTTTT | CASREGLASGELFF
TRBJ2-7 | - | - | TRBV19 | TGTGCCAGTAGTATACGGGACATGAGCTCCTACGAGCAGTACTTC | CASSIRDMSSYEQYF
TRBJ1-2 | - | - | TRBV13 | TGTGCCAGCAGCCAGTGGGGTTCGGATGGCTACACCTTC | CASSQWGSDGYTF
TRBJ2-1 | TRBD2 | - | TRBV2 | TGTGCCAGCAGTGACCCACTAGCGGGAGTTGGTGAGCAGTTCTTC | CASSDPLAGVGEQFF
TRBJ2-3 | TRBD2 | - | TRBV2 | TGTGCCAGCAGGGAGACTAGCGGGAGAGGCACAGATACGCAGTATTTT | CASRETSGRGTDTQYF
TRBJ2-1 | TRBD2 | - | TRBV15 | TGTGCCACCAGCAGAGATCCAGGACTAGGGGAAAATGAGCAGTTCTTC | CATSRDPGLGENEQFF
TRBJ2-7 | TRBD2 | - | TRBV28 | TGTGCCAGCAGTTTTGTGCTAGCGGGAGCTGATGAGCAGTACTTC | CASSFVLAGADEQYF
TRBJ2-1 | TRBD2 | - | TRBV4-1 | TGCGCCAGCAGCCTTCGACTAGCGGGAGACGGTTATGAGCAGTTCTTC | CASSLRLAGDGYEQFF
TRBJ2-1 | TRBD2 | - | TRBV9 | TGTGCCAGCAGCGACAGACTAGCCGGCTCCTACAATGAGCAGTTCTTC | CASSDRLAGSYNEQFF
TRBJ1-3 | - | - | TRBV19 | TGTGCCAGTAGTTATGGGGCCGGAAACACCATATATTTT | CASSYGAGNTIYF
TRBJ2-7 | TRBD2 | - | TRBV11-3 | TGTGCCAGCAGCTCCGGGACTAGCGGGAGGCCCTACGAGCAGTACTTC | CASSSGTSGRPYEQYF
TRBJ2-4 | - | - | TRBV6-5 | TGTGCCAGCAGTTACGAACAGGGCGGGAACATTCAGTACTTC | CASSYEQGGNIQYF
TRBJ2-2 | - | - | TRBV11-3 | TGTGCCAGCAGCTTAGCGCCAAGCGGAATAAAGAACACCGGGGAGCTGTTTTTT | CASSLAPSGIKNTGELFF
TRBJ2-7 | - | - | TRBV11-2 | TGTGCCAGCAGCGCGAGCGGGACAGTCTACGAGCAGTACTTC | CASSASGTVYEQYF
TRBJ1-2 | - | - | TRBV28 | TGTGCCAGCAGTCGGGGGATCGGCTATGGCTACACCTTC | CASSRGIGYGYTF
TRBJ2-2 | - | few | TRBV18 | TGTGCCAGCTCACCGTCAAAGGGAGGTGGCACCGGGGAGCTGTTTTTT | CASSPSKGGGTGELFF
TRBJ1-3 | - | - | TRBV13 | TGTGCCAGCAGCGAGGGGGGACTACGAGGCTCGAGGGATACAAACACCATATATTTT | CASSEGGLRGSRDTNTIYF
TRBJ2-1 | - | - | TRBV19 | - | CASSTSGGSSYNEQFF